This TCR beta chain was sequenced for a study of blood T cell repertoires in COVID-19. Study-level background: The analysed material was cDNA or gDNA that came from T cells, B-cell-depleted T cells, or PBMCs.

Note on this clone: The junction departs from germline at one end; a sequencing error may be responsible.

Original methodology: Reference gene primer amplification gave nucleated cell count estimates. The table came from immunoSEQ multiplex PCR; TCRdb's copy has only in-frame clones and leaves some out. D and trimming were read from the DNA, whereas the V and J calls and clone size are those reported in that table. In the table there are approximately 67,000 clones, about 90% of which are singletons. The germline V gene encodes CDR1 SSHAT and CDR2 FNYEAQ (reference sequence). The CDR3 contains 13 residues. This TCR came from a man between 45 and 60 years old with active COVID-19. The chain carries TRBV7-7 and TRBJ1-1, with D hard to call. Material: peripheral blood. CDR3 protein: CASSLSSVTEAFF. The CDR3 nucleotides read TGTGCTAGCAGCTTGTCTTCAGTCACTGAAGCTTTCTTT.